This TCR beta chain was sequenced during a study of human T cells and chemical hapten exposure. MiXCR was run by TCRdb on the RACE reads, yielding one entry per CDR3 protein. The table has roughly 160,000 distinct CDR3 sequences, roughly 15% seen once; the top ten hold 1.5% to 2%. Time point noted: patch test 1, 2 weeks after DPC sensitization. Treatment noted: therapeutic diphenylcyclopropenone sensitization with weekly scalp DPC. Extraction of total RNA was performed on unfractionated whole blood. The germline V gene encodes CDR1 MNHEY and CDR2 SVGEGT. The CDR3 is made up of 12 amino acids. The V gene lost 5 bases and the J gene lost 6 bases, with 7 bases spanning the gap. The table lists this clonotype with a few counts.

The receptor was isolated from a woman under 40 with alopecia areata. Some clones in this sample may be carry-over from other donors' samples. The chain employs TRBV6-2 or TRBV6-3 and TRBJ2-2; D unclear. The material was whole blood, obtained in connection with sensitization to the hapten diphenylcyclopropenone (DPC). CDR3 bases: TGTGCCAGCAGTCTCGCCTCCGGGGAGCTGTTTTTT. Translating gives CASSLASGELFF.